The T cell receptor (beta chain) under discussion was sequenced for a study of T cells in Graves' hyperthyroidism and ophthalmopathy. This clonotype was counted only a few times. Amplification targeted TCR beta CDR3 regions from RNA transcripts. Primed by the HTBI set, a first-round RT-PCR was run on the TCR CDR3. TCRdb reprocessed the multiplex PCR reads with MiXCR, giving one entry per CDR3 protein. The table includes 500,000 to 650,000 distinct CDR3 sequences, 20% detected once. The V gene end was trimmed by 3 bases and the J gene end by 3 bases; junction bases not matched to a gene: 6. The CDR3 contains 15 residues. The germline CDR1 and CDR2 sequences are DFQATT and SNEGSKA (reference sequence).

This clonotype originated in a middle-aged man with Graves' ophthalmopathy. V gene TRBV20-1 combines with J gene TRBJ2-3; TRBD1 aligns across 10 bases. The specimen sequenced was blood. The CDR3 DNA sequence: TGCAGTGCTAGTGATGGACAGGGGGGAACAGATACGCAGTATTTT. Translated: CSASDGQGGTDTQYF.